What follows are 14 T cell receptor beta chains derived from one specimen sequenced in a study of glioma-infiltrating T cells. Using RNA template, CDR3s of TCR alpha and beta were amplified with iRepertoire arm-PCR. TCRdb redid the calling of the multiplex PCR reads with MiXCR, one entry per CDR3 protein. The data hold about 17,000 distinct CDR3 sequences, with 55% to 75% observed a single time. Sequenced sample: glioma tissue, nonneoplastic brain tissue, or PBMCs (not recorded which). Receptor source: a human donor with low-grade glioma or glioblastoma, undergoing nonglioma brain surgery, or in good health (not recorded which).

This chain connects TRBV6-1 to TRBJ2-1; no reliable D call. V dropped 6 bases and J dropped 5 bases, with 8 bases sitting between them. The CDR3 is 12 amino acids. CDR1 is MNHNS, CDR2 SASEGT, per germline. The CDR3 sequence: CASRRNHNEQFF. The CDR3, as DNA: TGTGCCAGCAGAAGAAACCACAATGAGCAGTTCTTC.

This chain uses TRBV19 with TRBJ2-1; the D is unclear. This CDR3 comprises 14 residues. The germline gives CDR1 LNHDA, CDR2 SQIVND (reference sequence). Trimming left V 3 bases short and J 0 bases short, with 6 bases between. Here the CDR3 DNA reads TGTGCCAGTAGTATCAAGAGCTCCTACAATGAGCAGTTCTTC. Translating gives CASSIKSSYNEQFF.

At least ten counts were recorded for this clonotype. The rearrangement joins TRBV2 to TRBJ1-1; D gene ambiguous. Between the trimmed V and J ends, which lost 6 bases and 1 base, there was a span of 9 bases. Germline CDR1 is SNHLY and CDR2 is FYNNEI. This CDR3 is built from 13 residues. Written as DNA, the CDR3 is TGTGCCAGCAGCGGCCGGGGGAACACTGAAGCTTTCTTT. This codes for CASSGRGNTEAFF. Full variable domain (missing parts from reference TRBV2 and TRBJ1-1): EPEVTQTPSHQVTQMGQEVILRCVPISNHLYFYWYRQILGQKVEFLVSFYNNEISEKSEIFDDQFSVERPDGSNFTLKIRSTKLEDSAMYFCASSGRGNTEAFFGQGTRLTVV.

The chain carries TRBV28 and TRBJ1-1; unclear D gene. The CDR3 consists of 17 residues. V gave up 2 bases and J gave up 1 base, with 17 bases separating them. Germline-derived CDR1 and CDR2 are MDHEN and SYDVKM. CDR3 amino acids: CASSLQILRAGNTEAFF. The DNA for the CDR3 is TGTGCCAGCAGTTTACAAATACTCCGGGCAGGGAACACTGAAGCTTTCTTT.

This chain connects TRBV2 to TRBJ1-3; no clear D. Trimming left V 6 bases short and J 1 base short, with 7 bases between. Germline loops: CDR1 SNHLY, CDR2 FYNNEI. This CDR3 has 13 residues. The CDR3: CASSGFSGNTIYF. CDR3 bases: TGTGCCAGCAGCGGATTTTCTGGAAACACCATATATTTT.

The rearrangement links TRBV6-6 to TRBJ2-2, with D hard to call. The CDR3 contains 12 residues. Per germline, CDR1 MNHNY and CDR2 SVGAGI (reference sequence). The ends were cut back, 8 bases at V and 9 bases at J, with 13 bases in the middle. Here the CDR3 DNA reads TGTGCCAGCGAAGTAGGACCCAGGGAGCTGTTTTTT. This gives the protein CASEVGPRELFF.

Many counts were recorded for this clonotype. This rearrangement joins TRBV3-1 to TRBJ1-1; 7 bases align to TRBD1. The CDR3 has 15 residues. The J segment lost 3 bases and the V segment lost 4 bases, leaving 8 bases of the junction unmatched. Germline CDR1 is LGHDT and CDR2 is YNNKEL (reference sequence). The CDR3 coding sequence is TGTGCCAGCAGCCCAGATGACAGGGATGACACTGAAGCTTTCTTT. It codes for CASSPDDRDDTEAFF.

Ten or more counts support this clonotype. The chain employs TRBV10-1 and TRBJ2-2, with D unresolved. V was shortened by 6 bases and J by 4 bases, with 6 bases between the two germline ends. This CDR3 spans 12 amino acids. Germline CDR1 and CDR2: WNHNN and SYGVQD (reference sequence). The CDR3 nucleotides are TGCGCCAGCAGCCCCCCCACCGGGGAGCTGTTTTTT. Residues: CASSPPTGELFF.

With regard to this clonotype: Being one base from a much bigger clone, this may be a read error. The chain is built from TRBV27 and TRBJ1-1, with TRBD1 as a possible D gene (5 bases). In germline, CDR1 is MNHEY, CDR2 SMNVEV (reference sequence). CDR3 length equals 16 residues. The V end was cut by 4 bases, the J end by 2 bases, with 17 bases between. The DNA for the CDR3 is TGTGCCAGCAGTTACTTAATGGGGGAGAGTAACACTGAAGCTTTCTTT. It encodes CASSYLMGESNTEAFF.

Turning to this clonotype: Likely a read error: the CDR3 ends without its conserved phenylalanine or tryptophan. V gene TRBV5-1 combines with J gene TRBJ2-1; 10 bases map to TRBD1. This CDR3 contains 17 residues. Losses at the gene ends were 2 bases for V and 0 bases for J; bases not matched to a gene: 5. CDR1 and CDR2 (germline): SGHRS, YFSETQ. CDR3 loop: CASSFRQGAVSYNEQFL. The CDR3 DNA sequence: TGCGCCAGCAGCTTTCGACAGGGGGCGGTCTCCTACAATGAGCAGTTCCTC.

The chain uses TRBV7-9 and TRBJ1-2; the D gene is possibly TRBD1 (5 bases). Trimming left V 2 bases short and J 2 bases short, with 9 bases between. The CDR3 loop spans 14 amino acids. Germline V CDR1 and CDR2: SEHNR, FQNEAQ (reference sequence). The CDR3 reads CASSLTGGNYGYTF. For the CDR3, the DNA is TGTGCCAGCAGCTTAACTGGGGGAAACTATGGCTACACCTTC. Complete variable domain (other parts from reference TRBV7-9 and TRBJ1-2): DTGVSQNPRHKITKRGQNVTFRCDPISEHNRLYWYRQTLGQGPEFLTYFQNEAQLEKSRLLSDRFSAERPKGSFSTLEIQRTEQGDSAMYLCASSLTGGNYGYTFGSGTRLTVV.

The chain combines TRBV7-2 with TRBJ1-3, with a weak D call TRBD1 (5 bases). Germline assignment: CDR1 SGHTA and CDR2 FQGNSA. This CDR3 comprises 16 residues. Trimming shortened V by 4 bases and J by 4 bases, and 17 bases separated the two germline ends. For the CDR3, the DNA is TGTGCCAGCAGCTCTAACCCGGGACCGGGGGGAAACACCATATATTTT. It yields the protein CASSSNPGPGGNTIYF.

J is TRBJ1-6 and V is TRBV2; 7 bases fit TRBD1. Germline loops: CDR1 SNHLY, CDR2 FYNNEI. The CDR3 length is 15 residues. V was clipped by 6 bases and J by 8 bases; unmatched bases: 10. The DNA for the CDR3 is TGTGCCAGCAGCCGGACGGGACAGACGGATTCACCCCTCCACTTT. Translation: CASSRTGQTDSPLHF.

This chain uses TRBV7-2 with TRBJ2-1; weak D call: TRBD1 (5 bases). Deletions cut 1 base from V and 7 bases from J, with 11 bases between. CDR1 is SGHTA and CDR2 is FQGNSA in the germline V gene. CDR3 length equals 14 residues. The CDR3 DNA reads TGTGCCAGCAGCTTAGGGGGCCAGTTTAATGAGCAGTTCTTC. Residues: CASSLGGQFNEQFF.